This is a list of T cell receptor beta chains from one sample in a study of molecular identifiers for immune sequencing clone quantification. TCRdb ran MiXCR on the PCR reads and lists one entry per CDR3 protein. The repertoire holds just over 40,000 distinct CDR3 sequences, with nearly 25% as singletons. Sequencing input: naive CD8+ T cells from blood, with Jurkat cell RNA spiked in. The receptor set was obtained from a human donor in good health. Some libraries in this study had Jurkat cell RNA spiked in. CDR3s include the opening cysteine and the closing phenylalanine or tryptophan. Fields, in order: D gene, J gene, V gene, clone size, CDR3 protein, CDR3 DNA. The D gene is left open where the match is weak. Clone size is not always given. Where it is, it says once, few, many or a class for expanded clones.

>NA|TRBJ1-4|TRBV4-3|few
CASSQDLQGRTNEKLFF
TGCGCCAGCAGCCAAGATCTGCAGGGGCGAACTAATGAAAAACTGTTTTTT
>NA|TRBJ2-3|TRBV5-6|NA
CASSSGSLTNTQYF
TGTGCCAGCAGCTCCGGGAGTTTGACAAATACGCAGTATTTT
>TRBD2|TRBJ2-3|TRBV11-2|NA
CASSLGGDTQYF
TGTGCCAGCAGCCTCGGGGGGGATACGCAGTATTTT
>TRBD1|TRBJ1-1|TRBV7-8|many
CASSNPWDRPNTEAFF
TGTGCCAGCAGCAACCCCTGGGACAGACCGAACACTGAAGCTTTCTTT
>NA|TRBJ2-3|TRBV28|many
CASSLRVDTQYF
TGTGCCAGCAGTTTAAGAGTAGATACGCAGTATTTT
>NA|TRBJ1-1|TRBV12-3/TRBV12-4|many
CASLRGGVDTEAFF
TGTGCCAGCCTGCGGGGGGGCGTGGACACTGAAGCTTTCTTT
>NA|TRBJ2-1|TRBV29-1|many
CSVEDPGAGEQFF
TGCAGCGTTGAAGATCCAGGGGCGGGTGAGCAGTTCTTC
>NA|TRBJ2-7|TRBV5-4|many
CASSLGTDKRQYF
TGTGCCAGCAGCCTCGGGACCGATAAACGGCAGTACTTC
>NA|TRBJ2-7|TRBV5-1|many
CASSLEVIPDEQYF
TGCGCCAGCAGCTTGGAAGTCATCCCCGACGAGCAGTACTTC
>NA|TRBJ2-7|TRBV5-5|NA
CASSSEGLRNYEQYF
TGTGCCAGCAGCTCGGAGGGACTTCGCAACTACGAGCAGTACTTC
>NA|TRBJ2-1|TRBV6-5|NA
CASSYGGGAPDEQFF
TGTGCCAGCAGTTACGGGGGGGGGGCCCCAGATGAGCAGTTCTTC
>NA|TRBJ1-1|TRBV2|many
CASSDGQGIAYTEAFF
TGTGCCAGCAGTGATGGGCAGGGCATAGCGTACACTGAAGCTTTCTTT
>NA|TRBJ1-1|TRBV7-9|many
CASSSMNTEAFF
TGTGCCAGCAGCTCCATGAACACTGAAGCTTTCTTT
>NA|TRBJ2-5|TRBV6-2/TRBV6-3|NA
CATTRGGVDEPQYF
TGTGCCACTACTAGAGGAGGGGTTGACGAGCCCCAGTACTTC
>NA|TRBJ2-7|TRBV7-9|many
CASSPGEQYF
TGTGCCAGCAGCCCGGGTGAGCAGTACTTC
>NA|TRBJ2-7|TRBV20-1|NA
CSAREDLGFLDEQYF
TGCAGTGCTAGAGAGGATTTGGGGTTCCTAGACGAGCAGTACTTC
>NA|TRBJ2-1|TRBV27|many
CASSLGGAANEQFF
TGTGCCAGCAGTTTAGGGGGGGCTGCCAATGAGCAGTTCTTC
>NA|TRBJ2-3|TRBV9|many
CASSVGGGASTDTQYF
TGTGCCAGCAGCGTTGGGGGTGGCGCTAGCACAGATACGCAGTATTTT
>TRBD2|TRBJ2-1|TRBV12-3/TRBV12-4|NA
CASSLPPSGGAEEQFF
TGTGCCAGCAGTCTACCCCCTAGCGGGGGGGCCGAGGAGCAGTTCTTC
>TRBD1|TRBJ1-2|TRBV6-2/TRBV6-3|many
CASSTRQGSVYGYTF
TGTGCCAGCAGTACCAGACAGGGAAGCGTCTATGGCTACACCTTC
>NA|TRBJ2-7|TRBV20-1|many
CSAKRSGRVGEQYF
TGCAGTGCCAAGAGATCCGGCAGGGTGGGTGAGCAGTACTTC
>NA|TRBJ1-1|TRBV20-1|NA
CSAREGVAFVNTEAFF
TGCAGTGCTAGAGAGGGGGTTGCTTTTGTGAACACTGAAGCTTTCTTT
>TRBD1|TRBJ2-3|TRBV20-1|many
CSAPDRGHFDTQYF
TGCAGTGCTCCGGACAGGGGGCACTTCGATACGCAGTATTTT
>TRBD1|TRBJ1-6|TRBV27|few
CASSLAGQGVSPLHF
TGTGCCAGCAGTTTAGCGGGACAGGGGGTTTCACCCCTCCACTTT
>NA|TRBJ1-5|TRBV7-2|many
CASSLAAGGLEPQHF
TGTGCCAGCAGCTTAGCTGCTGGGGGGCTGGAACCCCAGCATTTT
>NA|TRBJ2-1|TRBV4-3|many
CASSRESGPYNEQFF
TGCGCCAGCAGCCGAGAGTCCGGGCCCTACAATGAGCAGTTCTTC
>TRBD1|TRBJ2-5|TRBV9|many
CASSAPGQGPTGAETQYF
TGTGCCAGCAGCGCGCCGGGACAGGGTCCAACGGGAGCAGAGACCCAGTACTTC
>NA|TRBJ2-7|TRBV2|many
CASSESIVEGSKLRGYF
TGTGCCAGCAGTGAATCTATAGTTGAGGGTTCGAAACTACGAGGGTACTTC
>NA|TRBJ2-2|TRBV12-3/TRBV12-4|many
CASNETPGTGELFF
TGTGCCAGCAACGAGACTCCCGGCACCGGGGAGCTGTTTTTT
>NA|TRBJ2-1|TRBV5-1|many
CASSLDWTDEQFF
TGCGCCAGCAGCTTGGACTGGACCGATGAGCAGTTCTTC
>TRBD2|TRBJ2-1|TRBV29-1|many
CSVRTSVYNEQFF
TGCAGCGTCCGGACTAGCGTCTACAATGAGCAGTTCTTC
>NA|TRBJ2-7|TRBV5-1|many
CASSLAHSSYEQYF
TGCGCCAGCAGCTTGGCTCACAGCTCCTACGAGCAGTACTTC
>NA|TRBJ2-7|TRBV30|NA
CAWRYGGTYEQYF
TGTGCCTGGCGCTACGGGGGAACCTACGAGCAGTACTTC
>NA|TRBJ1-1|TRBV7-6|NA
CASSPEVEAHTEAFF
TGTGCCAGCAGCCCGGAGGTGGAGGCTCACACTGAAGCTTTCTTT